Below, 20 T cell receptor beta chains from the same sample are listed, as sequenced in a study of early T cells in non-severe SARS-CoV-2 infection. TCRdb re-called the 5' RACE reads with MiXCR, one entry per CDR3 protein. There are about 120,000 distinct CDR3 sequences in the sample; 10% to 15% occur only once, and around 4% lies in the top ten. The sample in question was whole blood, obtained at baseline. The source of these receptors is an adult who was a healthcare worker with PCR-confirmed SARS-CoV-2 infection or an uninfected control (not recorded which).

This clonotype was recorded at least ten times. V and J are TRBV5-1 and TRBJ1-4, with D hard to call. Between the trimmed V and J ends, which lost 3 bases and 4 bases, there was a span of 13 bases. The CDR3 runs to 15 residues. Per the germline V gene, CDR1 is SGHRS and CDR2 is YFSETQ. The CDR3 DNA is TGCGCCAGCAGCTCCAACGGACGGCTTAATGAAAAACTGTTTTTT. Its translation is CASSSNGRLNEKLFF.

In nucleotides, the CDR3 is TGCAGTGCTAGAGTTTCAGGTCACAGGGGCTACTATGGCTACACCTTC. It translates to CSARVSGHRGYYGYTF. The chain recombines TRBV20-1 with TRBJ1-2; 7 nucleotides match TRBD1. Germline lookup yields CDR1 DFQATT and CDR2 SNEGSKA (reference sequence). V lost 1 base and J lost 3; bases outside the gene matches: 11. The length of the CDR3 is 16 residues.

This rearrangement joins TRBV19 to TRBJ2-2; 8 nucleotides line up with TRBD1. Germline V CDR1 and CDR2: LNHDA, SQIVND (reference sequence). Trimming at V came to 4 bases and at J to 5 bases, leaving 0 bases not matched to a gene. The length of the CDR3 is 13 residues. CDR3 in DNA: TGTGCCAGTAGTAGACAGGGGACCGGGGAGCTGTTTTTT. Its translation: CASSRQGTGELFF.

J is TRBJ1-1 and V is TRBV5-1; D possibly corresponds to TRBD1 (5 bases). Germline V gene data show CDR1 as SGHRS and CDR2 as YFSETQ. This CDR3 has 17 amino acids. V was cut by 4 bases and J by 4 bases, with 23 bases left in between. CDR3 amino acids: CASSLLVMGGIGTEAFF. The CDR3, as DNA: TGCGCCAGCAGCCTACTGGTTATGGGGGGTATCGGCACTGAAGCTTTCTTT.

This clonotype was picked up a small number of times. This chain connects TRBV3-1 to TRBJ2-3; the match to TRBD2 covers 10 bases. Germline CDR1 LGHDT, CDR2 YNNKEL (reference sequence). The CDR3 has 15 amino acids. The trim removed 3 bases at V and 4 bases at J, leaving 4 bases unmatched. CDR3 in amino acids: CASSQTGTSADTQYF. As DNA, the CDR3 is TGTGCCAGCAGCCAGACCGGGACTAGCGCAGATACGCAGTATTTT.

This clonotype has a handful of counts. The chain recombines TRBV6-1 with TRBJ2-1, with 7 bases that match TRBD2. CDR3 length: 13 amino acids. CDR1 and CDR2 (germline): MNHNS, SASEGT. V dropped 4 bases and J dropped 8; count of bases not matched to a gene: 5. The CDR3 loop is CASSVGGSYEQFF. In DNA, the CDR3 is TGTGCCAGCAGTGTAGGCGGGAGCTATGAGCAGTTCTTC.

This clonotype was observed a few times. The V call is TRBV7-2, the J call TRBJ1-1; D possibly corresponds to TRBD1 (6 bases). From germline, CDR1 is SGHTA and CDR2 FQGNSA. The CDR3 sequence is 15 residues long. With 6 bases removed from V and 2 bases from J, the gap between germline ends came to 16 bases. In DNA form, the CDR3 reads TGTGCCAGCAGGATCACACAGGGAGGTAACACTGAAGCTTTCTTT. Residues: CASRITQGGNTEAFF.

Of note for this clonotype: It may be a read error: a sequence one base away is much more abundant. The rearrangement joins TRBV5-5 to TRBJ1-1, with 7 bases fitting TRBD1. Germline values: CDR1 SGHKS, CDR2 YYEKEE (reference sequence). Trimming at V came to 4 bases and at J to 3 bases, leaving 15 bases not matched to a gene. The CDR3 contains 17 residues. The CDR3 DNA reads as TGTGCCAGCAGCGAGGGGACAGAGCTATGGTCACACACTGAAGCTTTCTTT. This codes for CASSEGTELWSHTEAFF.

This clonotype was observed a handful of times. This rearrangement joins TRBV12-3 or TRBV12-4 to TRBJ2-1; 8 bases fit TRBD2. The J segment lost 0 bases and the V segment lost 5 bases, leaving 3 bases of the junction unmatched. The CDR3 is made up of 15 amino acids. The CDR3 protein is CASSPSGSSYNEQFF. Written as DNA, the CDR3 is TGTGCCAGCAGTCCCAGCGGGAGCTCCTACAATGAGCAGTTCTTC.

This clonotype was observed at least ten times. V usage is TRBV5-1 and J usage is TRBJ2-1, with 7 bases matching TRBD2. The trim removed 4 bases at V and 1 base at J, leaving 8 bases unmatched. Germline assignment: CDR1 SGHRS and CDR2 YFSETQ. The CDR3 has 16 amino acids. The CDR3 bases are TGCGCCAGCAGCCGGGAGGCTAGCGGTTCCTACAATGAGCAGTTCTTC. Its translation is CASSREASGSYNEQFF.

The chain uses TRBV10-3 and TRBJ1-1, with D possibly matching TRBD1 (5 bases). Germline CDR1 is ENHRY and CDR2 is SYGVKD. The ends were cut back, 11 bases at V and 5 bases at J, with 15 bases in the middle. The CDR3 is 12 amino acids. The CDR3, as DNA: TGTGCCTCCCGGGACTGGCAAACTGAAGCTTTCTTT. Translated: CASRDWQTEAFF.

This clonotype was seen a handful of times. This chain links TRBV27 with TRBJ2-7, with 8 bases fitting TRBD2. Unmatched junction bases numbered 4, after V lost 3 bases and J lost 3 bases. Germline assignment: CDR1 MNHEY and CDR2 SMNVEV (reference sequence). CDR3 length: 14 residues. CDR3 loop: CASSLASGRYEQYF. The CDR3 coding sequence is TGTGCCAGCAGTTTGGCTAGCGGGCGCTACGAGCAGTACTTC.

This chain connects TRBV5-1 to TRBJ2-1; possible D gene TRBD1, 5 bases. V lost 0 bases to trimming and J lost 5 bases, with 6 bases between them. Per germline, CDR1 SGHRS and CDR2 YFSETQ. This CDR3 is built from 13 residues. The CDR3 region has the DNA TGCGCCAGCAGCTTGGAGGGGAACAATGAGCAGTTCTTC. Translation gives CASSLEGNNEQFF.

This clonotype was counted between two and nine times. The genes are TRBV7-3 and TRBJ1-1, with D hard to call. V was trimmed by 1 base and J by 3 bases, leaving 6 bases between them. The CDR3 consists of 13 residues. Germline CDR1 SGHTA, CDR2 FQGTGA. CDR3 DNA sequence: TGTGCCAGCAGCTTAAGGAGGGACACTGAAGCTTTCTTT. Translating it yields CASSLRRDTEAFF.

The CDR3 spells CASSYRLSGTETYEQYF. CDR3 DNA sequence: TGTGCCAGCAGTTACCGCTTGTCCGGGACGGAGACCTACGAGCAGTACTTC. The chain uses TRBV6-5 and TRBJ2-7; D might be TRBD1 or TRBD2, each matching 5 bases. This CDR3 contains 17 residues. CDR1 MNHEY and CDR2 SVGAGI come from the germline V gene. V was shortened by 2 bases and J by 2 bases, with 19 bases between the two germline ends.

Here the CDR3 reads CASALATNEKLFF. CDR3 DNA sequence: TGTGCCAGCGCCCTTGCAACTAATGAAAAACTGTTTTTT. The chain uses TRBV18 and TRBJ1-4, with D uncertain. Trimming shortened V by 8 bases and J by 0 bases, and 7 bases separated the two germline ends. There are 13 residues in the CDR3. Germline values: CDR1 KGHSH, CDR2 LQKENI.

The rearrangement joins TRBV6-2 or TRBV6-3 to TRBJ1-1, with D possibly TRBD1 on 6 matching bases. The V end lost 2 bases, the J end lost 5 bases, and 12 bases lay between the germline ends. CDR3 size: 14 residues. Germline CDR1 MNHEY, CDR2 SVGEGT. This CDR3 is CASSYRRGTTEAFF. The CDR3 DNA reads TGTGCCAGCAGTTACAGGAGAGGGACAACTGAAGCTTTCTTT.

This clonotype appeared a few times. CDR3 protein: CASSYSPRAYNEQFF. Written as DNA, the CDR3 is TGTGCCAGCAGTTACTCACCCAGGGCGTACAATGAGCAGTTCTTC. The chain joins TRBV6-5 to TRBJ2-1; D is perhaps TRBD1 (5 bases). In germline, CDR1 is MNHEY, CDR2 SVGAGI. The CDR3 contains 15 residues. V was trimmed by 0 bases and J by 4 bases, leaving 10 bases between them.

This clonotype was counted a few times. This rearrangement joins TRBV29-1 to TRBJ1-2; D gene unclear. Per germline, CDR1 SQVTM and CDR2 ANQGSEA. This CDR3 region has 11 residues. In DNA, the CDR3 is TGCGGCTGCGGCCGGGACTATGGCTACACCTTC. Its protein is CGCGRDYGYTF.

This clonotype was detected a few times. The J gene is TRBJ1-6, the V gene TRBV5-1; 7 bases are shared with TRBD1. Germline lookup yields CDR1 SGHRS and CDR2 YFSETQ. Trimming cost V 4 bases and J 6 bases; bases outside gene matches: 7. The CDR3 contains 15 residues. The DNA for the CDR3 is TGCGCCAGCAGCGCAACCGGGACAGCTAATTCACCCCTCCACTTT. It yields the protein CASSATGTANSPLHF. Full variable domain (rest looked up from reference TRBV5-1 and TRBJ1-6): KAGVTQTPRYLIKTRGQQVTLSCSPISGHRSVSWYQQTPGQGLQFLFEYFSETQRNKGNFPGRFSGRQFSNSRSEMNVSTLELGDSALYLCASSATGTANSPLHFGNGTRLTVT.